The next 4 T cell receptor beta chains were all read from a single sample in a study of blood T cell repertoires in COVID-19. The assay was immunoSEQ multiplex PCR, and TCRdb's table has in-frame clones only and misses some. The sample lists around 45,000 clones; about 90% were seen once. Sequencing was performed on peripheral blood. These receptors all come from a man in his 70s with active COVID-19.

The rearrangement uses TRBV3-1 (or the pseudogene TRBV3-2) and TRBJ1-3, with a weak D call TRBD1 (6 bases). The CDR3 spans 15 residues. V was trimmed by 0 bases and J by 4 bases, leaving 10 bases between them. Germline CDR1 reads LGHDT; CDR2 reads YNNKEL (reference sequence). The CDR3 region is CASSQEGAVGNTIYF. The CDR3 nucleotides read TGTGCCAGCAGCCAAGAGGGGGCGGTGGGAAACACCATATATTTT.

The chain has TRBV30 and TRBJ2-2; weak D call: TRBD1 (6 bases). With 3 bases removed from V and 2 bases from J, the gap between germline ends came to 10 bases. Germline loops: CDR1 GTSNPN, CDR2 SVGIG (reference sequence). This CDR3 region has 14 residues. In DNA form, the CDR3 reads TGTGCCTGGAGGGCAGGGGAAAACACCGGGGAGCTGTTTTTT. It codes for CAWRAGENTGELFF.

This clone occurred once. This rearrangement joins TRBV19 to TRBJ1-3; unclear D gene. V lost 5 bases and J lost 4, with 6 bases in between. This CDR3 has 12 residues. The V gene's germline CDR1 is LNHDA and CDR2 SQIVND (reference sequence). The CDR3 coding sequence is TGTGCCAGTAGTCCCGAGGGAAACACCATATATTTT. It translates to CASSPEGNTIYF.

The chain uses TRBV28 and TRBJ1-1, with 8 nucleotides matching TRBD1. This CDR3 comprises 16 residues. V shed 5 bases, J shed 11 bases, and the junction held 19 bases outside the gene matches. The germline V gene has CDR1 MDHEN and CDR2 SYDVKM. The CDR3 reads CASSGGWAGQGTRAFF. The CDR3 DNA reads as TGTGCCAGCAGTGGGGGCTGGGCCGGACAGGGCACGAGGGCTTTCTTT.